This T cell receptor beta chain was profiled in a study of T-cell memory formation after mild COVID-19. Study-wide results and caveats: Clones that shrank (day 15 to 85) were balanced CD4/CD8, whereas later expanders leaned CD4+.

With regard to this clonotype: Its antigen is as yet unknown.

TCRdb re-called the 5' RACE reads with MiXCR, one entry per CDR3 protein. The data contain roughly 100,000 distinct CDR3 sequences, 13% of them singletons. This CDR3 contains 14 residues. The germline V gene encodes CDR1 MNHEY and CDR2 SMNVEV (reference sequence). With V trimmed by 5 bases and J by 7 bases, 6 bases remained unmatched. The receptor comes from an adult woman who had mild COVID-19 (a few samples of this study predate the infection). Cell type and time point are not known. Source material: PBMCs or a T cell subset sorted from them (not recorded which). J is TRBJ2-1 and V is TRBV27; 9 bases are a match to TRBD2. The CDR3 DNA sequence: TGTGCCAGCAGTCGTAGCGGGAGTTTGAATGAGCAGTTCTTC. This sequence encodes CASSRSGSLNEQFF.